Listed here is a single T cell receptor (beta chain). Using immunoSEQ multiplex PCR, the repertoire was profiled, and TCRdb retains in-frame clones only, with some absent. The sample holds about 75,000 clones; 91% are singletons and the top ten take under 0.45%. The data originate from a study of technical replicates of blood from four donors. Trimming shortened V by 6 bases and J by 0 bases, and 8 bases separated the two germline ends. CDR1 is MDHEN, CDR2 SYDVKM, per germline. This CDR3 region has 13 residues. The receptor's source is a human donor in good health. Some clones in this sample may be carry-over from other donors' samples. Input material: T cells isolated from PBMCs. J is TRBJ1-2 and V is TRBV28, with no clear D. The CDR3 loop is CASRSGTNYGYTF. The CDR3 DNA is TGTGCCAGCAGGTCGGGGACTAACTATGGCTACACCTTC.